This T cell receptor (beta chain) was recovered during a study of T cells in Graves' hyperthyroidism and ophthalmopathy. Amplification targeted TCR beta CDR3 regions from RNA transcripts. When the TCR CDR3 underwent first-round RT-PCR, the HTBI primer set was used. TCRdb processed the multiplex PCR reads anew with MiXCR; each CDR3 protein has one entry. The data show around 700,000 distinct CDR3 sequences, 30% to 40% seen once. General observations from the study: Most thyroid clonotypes that were expanded above 0.001 also turned up in blood.

Stable Graves' hyperthyroidism denoted no ophthalmopathy progression over 18 months. The V gene's germline CDR1 is SGHAT and CDR2 FQNNGV. The CDR3 loop spans 15 amino acids. V lost 6 bases and J 2 bases, leaving 13 bases between the germline ends. Of note for this clonotype: Its antigen is as yet unknown.

J is TRBJ1-4 and V is TRBV11-2; tentative D call: TRBD1 (5 bases). This TCR was recovered from a woman between 35 and 50 years old with Graves' hyperthyroidism. Sequencing input: blood. In nucleotides, the CDR3 is TGTGCCAGCAGTTTTCGGCGGGGGACTAATGAAAAACTGTTTTTT. It is translated as CASSFRRGTNEKLFF.